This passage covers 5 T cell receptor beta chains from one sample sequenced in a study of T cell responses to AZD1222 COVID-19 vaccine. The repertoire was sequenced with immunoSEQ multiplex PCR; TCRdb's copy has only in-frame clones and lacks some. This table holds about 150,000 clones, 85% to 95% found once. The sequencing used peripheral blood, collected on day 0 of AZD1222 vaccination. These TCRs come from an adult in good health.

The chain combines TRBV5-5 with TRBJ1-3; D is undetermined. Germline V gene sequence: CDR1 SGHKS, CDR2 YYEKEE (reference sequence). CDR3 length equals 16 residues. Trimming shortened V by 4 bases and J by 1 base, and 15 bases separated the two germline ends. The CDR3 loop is CASSTDPGSSGNTIYF. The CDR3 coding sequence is TGTGCCAGCAGCACCGACCCCGGGTCATCTGGAAACACCATATATTTT.

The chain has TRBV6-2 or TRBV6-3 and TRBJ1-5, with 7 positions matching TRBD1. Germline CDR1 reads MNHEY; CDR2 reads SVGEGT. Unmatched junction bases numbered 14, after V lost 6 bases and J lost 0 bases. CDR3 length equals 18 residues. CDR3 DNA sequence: TGTGCCAGCAGCCAACTCACCAACAGGGGCTATAGCAATCAGCCCCAGCATTTT. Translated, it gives CASSQLTNRGYSNQPQHF.

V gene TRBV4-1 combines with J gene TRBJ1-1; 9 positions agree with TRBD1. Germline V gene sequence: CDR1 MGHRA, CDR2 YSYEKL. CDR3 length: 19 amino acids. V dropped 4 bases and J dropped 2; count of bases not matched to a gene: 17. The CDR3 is CASSPWGRDRALSNTEAFF. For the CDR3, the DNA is TGCGCCAGCAGCCCTTGGGGCAGGGACAGGGCCTTAAGCAACACTGAAGCTTTCTTT.

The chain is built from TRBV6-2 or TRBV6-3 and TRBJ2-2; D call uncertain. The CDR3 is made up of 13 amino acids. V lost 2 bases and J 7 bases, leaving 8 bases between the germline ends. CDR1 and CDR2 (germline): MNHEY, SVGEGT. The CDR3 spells CASSYGVGGELFF. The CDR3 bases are TGTGCCAGCAGTTACGGGGTCGGCGGGGAGCTGTTTTTT.

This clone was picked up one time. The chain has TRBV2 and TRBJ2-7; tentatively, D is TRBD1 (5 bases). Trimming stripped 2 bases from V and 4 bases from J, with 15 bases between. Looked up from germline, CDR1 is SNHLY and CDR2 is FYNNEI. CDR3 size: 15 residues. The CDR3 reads CASSEPQGVEYEQYF. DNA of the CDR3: TGTGCCAGCAGTGAACCCCAGGGCGTTGAGTACGAGCAGTACTTC. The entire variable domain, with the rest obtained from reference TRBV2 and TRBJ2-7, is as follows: EPEVTQTPSHQVTQMGQEVILRCVPISNHLYFYWYRQILGQKVEFLVSFYNNEISEKSEIFDDQFSVERPDGSNFTLKIRSTKLEDSAMYFCASSEPQGVEYEQYFGPGTRLTVT.